The 20 T cell receptor beta chains below come from one sample, sequenced in a study of T cell responses to AZD1222 COVID-19 vaccine. Assay used: immunoSEQ multiplex PCR; TCRdb lists only in-frame clones, some missing. The table shows some 130,000 clones, with around nine tenths occurring only once. The source material was peripheral blood, sampled on day 0 of AZD1222 vaccination. These receptors were taken from an adult in good health.

The chain recombines TRBV20-1 with TRBJ1-2, with D uncertain. CDR3 length: 11 residues. Germline lookup yields CDR1 DFQATT and CDR2 SNEGSKA (reference sequence). The V end lost 6 bases, the J end lost 6 bases, and 11 bases lay between the germline ends. This chain's CDR3 is CSAPTGNGYTF. CDR3 DNA sequence: TGCAGTGCCCCGACCGGGAATGGCTACACCTTC.

V gene TRBV5-6 combines with J gene TRBJ1-2; no definite D call. Germline loops: CDR1 SGHDT, CDR2 YYEEEE. CDR3 length equals 13 residues. V dropped 0 bases and J dropped 2 bases, with 5 bases sitting between them. The CDR3 loop reads CASSLEQNYGYTF. In DNA, the CDR3 is TGTGCCAGCAGCTTGGAACAGAACTATGGCTACACCTTC.

The rearrangement links TRBV5-1 to TRBJ1-2; TRBD1 is a possible D gene (5 bases). The germline V and J ends were trimmed by 0 bases and 4 bases, with 10 bases remaining between them. The germline V gene encodes CDR1 SGHRS and CDR2 YFSETQ. This CDR3 spans 14 amino acids. CDR3 sequence: CASSLGVRAYGYTF. In nucleotides, the CDR3 is TGCGCCAGCAGCTTGGGGGTCAGGGCCTATGGCTACACCTTC.

The chain combines TRBV12-3 or TRBV12-4 with TRBJ2-7; D not resolved. The germline V and J ends were trimmed by 5 bases and 3 bases, with 11 bases remaining between them. CDR3 size: 13 residues. This chain's CDR3 is CASSPTRYYEQYF. Written as DNA, the CDR3 is TGTGCCAGCAGTCCCACCCGCTACTACGAGCAGTACTTC.

This chain connects TRBV19 to TRBJ2-5, with TRBD1 identical over 8 bases. The junction had 10 bases not matched to a gene; V was cut back by 8 bases and J by 5 bases. The CDR3 extends over 14 amino acids. Germline assignment: CDR1 LNHDA and CDR2 SQIVND (reference sequence). CDR3 protein: CASGDRRITETQYF. The CDR3 DNA reads as TGTGCCAGTGGGGACAGGCGGATTACGGAGACCCAGTACTTC.

This chain joins TRBV19 and TRBJ1-5; D is ambiguous. Germline assignment: CDR1 LNHDA and CDR2 SQIVND (reference sequence). V shed 1 base and J shed 6 bases, with 13 bases lying between them. This CDR3 is built from 15 residues. In DNA form, the CDR3 reads TGTGCCAGTAGTATAGGAGGGTTATCGATTCAGCCCCAGCATTTT. This gives the protein CASSIGGLSIQPQHF.

The genes are TRBV27 and TRBJ1-5, with a tentative D call TRBD1 (5 bases). Germline loops: CDR1 MNHEY, CDR2 SMNVEV (reference sequence). V lost 4 bases to trimming and J lost 4 bases, with 8 bases between them. The CDR3 runs to 13 residues. CDR3 amino acids: CASSWGINQPQHF. For the CDR3, the DNA is TGTGCCAGCAGTTGGGGCATAAATCAGCCCCAGCATTTT.

The chain uses TRBV18 and TRBJ1-1; 7 nucleotides agree with TRBD1. J lost 6 bases, V lost 2 bases, and 9 bases had no gene match. The germline V gene has CDR1 KGHSH and CDR2 LQKENI. This CDR3 contains 15 residues. The CDR3 is CASSPETFTGAEAFF. The CDR3, as DNA: TGTGCCAGCTCACCAGAAACCTTCACAGGGGCTGAAGCTTTCTTT.

This chain joins TRBV5-6 and TRBJ2-3; the D call may be TRBD1 or TRBD2 (5 bases each). Per the germline V gene, CDR1 is SGHDT and CDR2 is YYEEEE. Trimming left V 1 base short and J 9 bases short, with 15 bases between. This CDR3 has 14 amino acids. This CDR3 is CASSLLWGGDTQYF. DNA of the CDR3: TGTGCCAGCAGCTTGTTATGGGGTGGGGACACGCAGTATTTT.

This rearrangement joins TRBV7-6 to TRBJ2-5; possible D gene TRBD1, 6 bases. Germline-derived CDR1 and CDR2 are SGHVS and FNYEAQ. V was trimmed by 6 bases and J by 5 bases, leaving 10 bases between them. This CDR3 comprises 12 residues. The CDR3 region is CASRHQGETQYF. CDR3 sequence (DNA): TGTGCCAGCAGGCACCAGGGGGAGACCCAGTACTTC.

The chain employs TRBV12-5 and TRBJ1-1; D is ambiguous. There are 13 residues in the CDR3. CDR1 and CDR2 from the germline V gene are LGHNT and FRNRAP. Trimming removed 0 bases at V and 11 bases at J, with 13 bases between. The CDR3 nucleotides are TGTGCTAGTGGTTTGGTACGCATGGGTGAGGCTTTCTTT. This encodes CASGLVRMGEAFF. Based on the CDR3 plus reference TRBV12-5 and TRBJ1-1, the full variable domain is DARVTQTPRHKVTEMGQEVTMRCQPILGHNTVFWYRQTMMQGLELLAYFRNRAPLDDSGMPKDRFSAEMPDATLATLKIQPSEPRDSAVYFCASGLVRMGEAFFGQGTRLTVV.

J is TRBJ1-4 and V is TRBV9, with D possibly matching TRBD1 (5 bases). The CDR3 is 15 residues long. Germline CDR1 is SGDLS and CDR2 is YYNGEE. V dropped 3 bases and J dropped 1 base, with 10 bases sitting between them. The CDR3 sequence: CASSARGGTNEKLFF. In nucleotides, the CDR3 is TGTGCCAGCAGCGCGAGGGGCGGAACTAATGAAAAACTGTTTTTT.

For the CDR3, the DNA is TGCGCCAGCAGCCCCTGGGACAGGAACTATGGCTACACCTTC. It translates to CASSPWDRNYGYTF. The genes are TRBV4-3 and TRBJ1-2; 8 bases line up with TRBD1. V lost 4 bases to trimming and J lost 2 bases; unmatched junction nucleotides: 3. CDR3 length: 14 residues. Per the germline V gene, CDR1 is LGHNA and CDR2 is YSLEER.

The CDR3 sequence: CASSQAPLAGPTDTQYF. The CDR3 coding sequence is TGTGCCAGCAGCCAAGCTCCCCTAGCGGGACCCACAGATACGCAGTATTTT. The chain joins TRBV4-2 to TRBJ2-3; 9 nucleotides agree with TRBD2. The V gene end was trimmed by 1 base and the J gene end by 2 bases; junction bases not matched to a gene: 7. Looked up from germline, CDR1 is LGHNA and CDR2 is YNFKEQ. This CDR3 spans 17 amino acids.

The chain recombines TRBV2 with TRBJ2-2, with 7 bases identical to TRBD2. CDR3 length: 10 residues. The V gene's germline CDR1 is SNHLY and CDR2 FYNNEI. V trimming: 8 bases; J trimming: 13 bases; junction bases outside the gene matches: 4. The CDR3 bases are TGTGCCAGCGGGGGGGTGTTGCTGTTTTTT. Residues: CASGGVLLFF.

The V call is TRBV20-1, the J call TRBJ2-6; TRBD2 matches 7 bases. CDR1 and CDR2 (germline): DFQATT, SNEGSKA (reference sequence). The V segment lost 3 bases and the J segment 2 bases; nucleotides outside the gene matches: 7. The CDR3 totals 16 residues. The CDR3 nucleotides read TGCAGTGCTAGTCGGGGGGTTATGACTGGGGCCAACGTCCTGACTTTC. Amino acid sequence: CSASRGVMTGANVLTF.

This rearrangement joins TRBV6-5 to TRBJ1-5; the D gene is possibly TRBD1 (5 bases). The CDR3 loop spans 15 amino acids. Trimming pared 7 bases from V and 7 bases from J, leaving 20 bases between. CDR1 is MNHEY and CDR2 is SVGAGI in the germline V gene. The CDR3 is CASNRGAVIEQPQHF. DNA of the CDR3: TGTGCCAGCAATCGAGGGGCAGTCATAGAGCAGCCCCAGCATTTT.

V and J are TRBV6-5 and TRBJ2-5; possibly TRBD1 for D (6 bases). The germline V gene encodes CDR1 MNHEY and CDR2 SVGAGI. The CDR3 covers 14 residues. Trimming pared 6 bases from V and 4 bases from J, leaving 15 bases between. CDR3 sequence: CASRLQQGAETQYF. The CDR3 coding sequence is TGTGCCAGCAGACTCCAACAGGGTGCAGAGACCCAGTACTTC.

The chain carries TRBV7-2 and TRBJ2-3; 13 bases align to TRBD2. The CDR3 is made up of 15 amino acids. Looked up from germline, CDR1 is SGHTA and CDR2 is FQGNSA. V shed 5 bases, J shed 4 bases, and the junction held 3 bases outside the gene matches. The DNA of the CDR3 is TGTGCCAGCAGCGAGGGGACTAGCGGGGCAGATACGCAGTATTTT. Encoded protein: CASSEGTSGADTQYF.

This chain connects TRBV15 to TRBJ2-1; 7 nucleotides match TRBD2. The CDR3 is 18 residues long. The germline gives CDR1 LNHNV, CDR2 YYDKDF (reference sequence). The V and J ends lost 9 bases and 5 bases, in that order; junction bases with no gene match: 22. The CDR3 bases are TGTGCCACACTCTCTCGGGGGGACCCCACCGGGAGGAACAATGAGCAGTTCTTC. It specifies CATLSRGDPTGRNNEQFF.